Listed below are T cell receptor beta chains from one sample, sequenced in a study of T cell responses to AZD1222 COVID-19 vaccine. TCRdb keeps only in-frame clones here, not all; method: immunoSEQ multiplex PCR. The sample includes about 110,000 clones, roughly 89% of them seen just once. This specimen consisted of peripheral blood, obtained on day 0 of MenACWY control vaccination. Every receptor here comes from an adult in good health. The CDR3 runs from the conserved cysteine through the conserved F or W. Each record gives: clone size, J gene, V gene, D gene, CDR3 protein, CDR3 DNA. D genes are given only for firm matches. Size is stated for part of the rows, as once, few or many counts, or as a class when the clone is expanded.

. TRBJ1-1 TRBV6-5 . CASSYRIQMRSEAFF TGTGCCAGCAGTTACCGAATCCAGATGAGGTCTGAAGCTTTCTTT
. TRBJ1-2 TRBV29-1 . CSVDSQLYGYTF TGCAGCGTTGATTCACAGCTCTATGGCTACACCTTC
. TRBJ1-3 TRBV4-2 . CASSQDGWKGGNTIYF TGTGCCAGCAGCCAAGACGGGTGGAAGGGCGGAAACACCATATATTTT
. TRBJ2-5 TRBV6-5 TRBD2 CASNLLAGGQETQYF TGTGCCAGCAACCTTCTAGCGGGGGGACAAGAGACCCAGTACTTC
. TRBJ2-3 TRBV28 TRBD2 CASSFLGGRGDTQYF TGTGCCAGCAGTTTTCTTGGCGGGAGGGGAGATACGCAGTATTTT
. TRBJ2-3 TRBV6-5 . CASRRISADTQYF TGTGCCAGCAGAAGGATCTCCGCAGATACGCAGTATTTT
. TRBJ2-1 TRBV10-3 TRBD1 CAISGTGNNEQFF TGTGCCATCAGTGGGACAGGCAACAATGAGCAGTTCTTC
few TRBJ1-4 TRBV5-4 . CASSSKGREKLFF TGTGCCAGCAGCTCGAAGGGGCGGGAAAAACTGTTTTTT
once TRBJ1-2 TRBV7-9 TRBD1 CASSFERDRAGYTF TGTGCCAGCAGCTTCGAGCGGGACAGGGCTGGCTACACCTTC
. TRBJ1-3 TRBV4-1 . CASSPLTGNGNTIYF TGCGCCAGCAGCCCCCTCACAGGGAATGGAAACACCATATATTTT
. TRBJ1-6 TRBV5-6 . CASSFYNSPLHF TGTGCCAGCAGCTTCTATAATTCACCCCTCCACTTT
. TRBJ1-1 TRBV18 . CASSVDLNTEAFF TGTGCCAGCTCAGTAGACTTGAACACTGAAGCTTTCTTT
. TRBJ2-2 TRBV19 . CASSIANTGELFF TGTGCCAGTAGTATAGCGAACACCGGGGAGCTGTTTTTT
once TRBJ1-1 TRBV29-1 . CSVGRHGMNTEAFF TGCAGCGTGGGGCGGCACGGAATGAACACTGAAGCTTTCTTT
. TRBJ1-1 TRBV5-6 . CASSLATGDPEAFF TGTGCCAGCAGCTTGGCCACGGGGGACCCTGAAGCTTTCTTT
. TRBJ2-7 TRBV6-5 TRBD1 CASRHRDSTYEQYF TGTGCCAGCAGACACAGGGACAGCACCTACGAGCAGTACTTC
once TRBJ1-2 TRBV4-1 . CASSQEARYGYTF TGCGCCAGCAGCCAAGAGGCCCGCTATGGCTACACCTTC
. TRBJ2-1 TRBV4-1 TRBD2 CASSQDARGGRNNEQFF TGCGCCAGCAGCCAAGATGCCCGCGGGGGGAGGAACAATGAGCAGTTCTTC
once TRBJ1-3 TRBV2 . CASSEGTHFSGNTIYF TGTGCCAGCAGTGAAGGGACACATTTCTCTGGAAACACCATATATTTT
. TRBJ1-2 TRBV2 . CASSVGRAGGYTF TGTGCCAGCAGTGTGGGACGGGCAGGTGGCTACACCTTC
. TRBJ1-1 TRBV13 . CASSWGTLNTEAFF TGTGCCAGCAGCTGGGGGACGTTGAACACTGAAGCTTTCTTT
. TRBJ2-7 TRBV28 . CASSLRREQYF TGTGCCAGCAGCCTGAGACGCGAGCAGTACTTC
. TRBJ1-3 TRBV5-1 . CASSLSGAAGNTIYF TGCGCCAGCAGCCTCAGCGGGGCGGCTGGAAACACCATATATTTT
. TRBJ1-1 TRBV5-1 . CASSLNTEAFF TGCGCCAGCAGCTTGAATACTGAAGCTTTCTTT
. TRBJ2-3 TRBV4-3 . CASSQDGVGTQYF TGCGCCAGCAGCCAAGATGGGGTCGGGACGCAGTATTTT
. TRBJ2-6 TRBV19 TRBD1 CASSIEAGGDSGANVLTF TGTGCCAGTAGTATAGAGGCAGGGGGCGACTCTGGGGCCAACGTCCTGACTTTC
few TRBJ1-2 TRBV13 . CASWDWRANYGYTF TGTGCCAGCTGGGACTGGAGGGCTAACTATGGCTACACCTTC
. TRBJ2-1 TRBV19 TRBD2 CASSISAGTSGGGQFF TGTGCCAGTAGTATATCCGCCGGGACTAGCGGGGGAGGGCAGTTCTTC
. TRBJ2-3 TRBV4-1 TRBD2 CASSQYGGGSDTQYF TGCGCCAGCAGCCAATACGGGGGGGGTTCGGATACGCAGTATTTT